This record covers a single T cell receptor beta chain. Profiling relied on immunoSEQ multiplex PCR, and the TCRdb table lists in-frame clones only, not all of them. Among tens of thousands of clones listed, approximately 92% were seen once. The data were obtained in a study of T cell changes during pregnancy in multiple sclerosis. Material: peripheral blood, obtained in the first trimester of pregnancy. The TCR was taken from a female donor with multiple sclerosis, enrolled in a pregnancy study.

The CDR3 DNA sequence: TGTGCCTGGAATACGGGACAGGGAAATTCACCCCTCCACTTT. Its translation is CAWNTGQGNSPLHF. This chain connects TRBV30 to TRBJ1-6; 9 nucleotides align to TRBD1. The CDR3 is 14 amino acids. The germline V gene has CDR1 GTSNPN and CDR2 SVGIG (reference sequence). Trimming cost V 4 bases and J 7 bases; bases outside gene matches: 5.